A selection of T cell receptor beta chains follows, all from one sample in a study of blood T cell repertoires in COVID-19. Sequenced by immunoSEQ multiplex PCR; TCRdb stores in-frame clones only, minus some. The table records about 62,000 clones, under 85% of them present only once. Sequences were obtained from peripheral blood. The receptors originated from a woman aged 50 to 60 with active or convalescent COVID-19. Each CDR3 is given with its conserved first and last residue. A D gene is named only where the DNA matches it firmly. Clone size is given for some rows only: seen once, a few or many times, or a class if the clone is expanded.

d_call	clone_size	v_call	j_call	cdr3_nt	cdr3_aa
-	-	TRBV29-1	TRBJ2-1	TGCAGCGTTGAAGAATGGACTAACAATGAGCAGTTCTTC	CSVEEWTNNEQFF
TRBD1	-	TRBV7-6	TRBJ1-2	TGTGCCAGCAGCCCGGGACAGGGGCGGGGGAACTATGGCTACACCTTC	CASSPGQGRGNYGYTF
TRBD1	-	TRBV30	TRBJ1-2	TGTGCCTGGAGTGTACAAGAGGGGGCCTATGGCTACACCTTC	CAWSVQEGAYGYTF
-	-	TRBV9	TRBJ2-2	TGTGCCAGCAGCCCCTCTACTAGTGCCGGGGAGCTGTTTTTT	CASSPSTSAGELFF
TRBD2	-	TRBV6-5	TRBJ2-1	TGTGCCAGCAGTCTAGCGGGCTACAATGAGCAGTTCTTC	CASSLAGYNEQFF
TRBD2	many	TRBV12-3/TRBV12-4	TRBJ2-7	TGTGCCAGCAGTTCCGGGTCTAGCGGGAGGCAGTACTTC	CASSSGSSGRQYF
TRBD1	-	TRBV24-1	TRBJ1-5	TGTGCCACCAGTGACCAGGGGGGCGGTCAGCCCCAGCATTTT	CATSDQGGGQPQHF
-	-	TRBV11-3	TRBJ2-1	TGTGCCAGCAGCTTAGGCGACTTGTCCGATGAGCAGTTCTTC	CASSLGDLSDEQFF
-	-	TRBV6-5	TRBJ1-3	TGTGCCAGCGGCGGCCCACGACTTGGAAACACCATATATTTT	CASGGPRLGNTIYF
-	-	TRBV9	TRBJ1-2	TGTGCCAGCAGGGGGGGGCCTCCCTATGGCTACACCTTC	CASRGGPPYGYTF
-	-	TRBV19	TRBJ1-5	TGTGCCAGTAGTATCGGGATATGGGGAGGGTGGATTCAGCCCCAGCATTTT	CASSIGIWGGWIQPQHF
-	-	TRBV14	TRBJ1-6	TGTGCCAGCAGCCCAGGGGTAACCTATAATTCACCCCTCCACTTT	CASSPGVTYNSPLHF
TRBD1	-	TRBV4-2	TRBJ1-1	TGTGCCAGCAGCCAGGGACAGCCGGCGAACACTGAAGCTTTCTTT	CASSQGQPANTEAFF
-	-	TRBV30	TRBJ2-3	TGTGCCTGGAGCCAGGTGTCCACAGATACGCAGTATTTT	CAWSQVSTDTQYF
TRBD1	-	TRBV5-1	TRBJ2-1	TGCGCCAGCAGCGTGTGGTCGGACAGGGGTCACAATGAGCAGTTCTTC	CASSVWSDRGHNEQFF
TRBD1	-	TRBV19	TRBJ1-1	TGTGCCAGTAGGGGGGACAGGGGGCACACTGAAGCTTTCTTT	CASRGDRGHTEAFF
TRBD1	-	TRBV19	TRBJ2-3	TGTGCCAGTAGTGGTCAGGACAGGGGGCGCCAAGATACGCAGTATTTT	CASSGQDRGRQDTQYF
TRBD2	-	TRBV5-6	TRBJ2-3	TGTGCCAGCAGCGATCCGGGACTAGCGGACACAGATACGCAGTATTTT	CASSDPGLADTDTQYF
-	-	TRBV19	TRBJ1-6	TGTGCCAGTGGAGAACGGGGGAGTTCACCCCTCCACTTT	CASGERGSSPLHF
TRBD1	-	TRBV25-1	TRBJ2-7	TGTGCCAGCAGTGGACAGGGCCGGAGGTTGGGTGAGCAGTACTTC	CASSGQGRRLGEQYF
-	-	TRBV7-2	TRBJ2-5	TGTGCCAGCAGCCCCGCCGGGAGCCAAGAGACCCAGTACTTC	CASSPAGSQETQYF
-	-	TRBV7-2	TRBJ2-1	TGTGCCAGCAGCTTAGGCTGGAGGACTCCACGGGATGAGCAGTTCTTC	CASSLGWRTPRDEQFF
-	-	TRBV3-1/TRBV3-2	TRBJ2-1	TGTGCCAGCAGCCAAGATGGAGGTAGGGACAATGAGCAGTTCTTC	CASSQDGGRDNEQFF
TRBD2	-	TRBV20-1	TRBJ2-3	TGCAGTGCTAGTAGCGGGAGGGCCTTGGCAGATACGCAGTATTTT	CSASSGRALADTQYF
-	medium-sized	TRBV7-8	TRBJ1-5	TGTGCCAGCAGCTTATGGGGGGAGGCAAATCAGCCCCAGCATTTT	CASSLWGEANQPQHF
-	-	TRBV7-8	TRBJ1-6	TGTGCCAGCAGCAAGAGTCGGGGTGAGAATTCACCCCTCCACTTT	CASSKSRGENSPLHF
TRBD2	-	TRBV5-1	TRBJ2-7	TGCGCCAGCAGCTCCGGGACTAGCCATTTTCACGAGCAGTACTTC	CASSSGTSHFHEQYF
TRBD2	-	TRBV2	TRBJ2-3	TGTGCCAGCAGTTTAGCGGGAGGGGAGATAGATACGCAGTATTTT	CASSLAGGEIDTQYF
TRBD1	-	TRBV5-4	TRBJ2-3	TGTGCCAGCAGCGTGGACAGGGGATCTAGAACAGATACGCAGTATTTT	CASSVDRGSRTDTQYF
TRBD1	-	TRBV27	TRBJ2-3	TGTGCCAGCAGCCCCGGGCAGGGGGCCGGGTCGGTCACAGATACGCAGTATTTT	CASSPGQGAGSVTDTQYF
-	-	TRBV3-1/TRBV3-2	TRBJ2-3	TGTGCCAGCAGCGAGTCCCCTGGCACAGATACGCAGTATTTT	CASSESPGTDTQYF
TRBD1	-	TRBV10-3	TRBJ2-7	TGTGCCATCAGGGAGACAGGGCCCGATAGGGAGCAGTACTTC	CAIRETGPDREQYF
-	-	TRBV5-8	TRBJ2-7	TGTGCCAGCAGGTCCTCCACAGGTTTTCTAGGCGAGCAGTACTTC	CASRSSTGFLGEQYF
-	-	TRBV7-2	TRBJ2-2	TGTGCCAGCAGCTTAACACTGGCGGTGGGCGGGGAGCTGTTTTTT	CASSLTLAVGGELFF
-	-	TRBV6-5	TRBJ1-2	TGTGCCAGCAGTCGGGTCTCCACCTATGGCTACACCTTC	CASSRVSTYGYTF
TRBD1	-	TRBV24-1	TRBJ1-2	TGTGCCACCAGTGGGGCTTTAGGACAGGAGTTTGGCTACACCTTC	CATSGALGQEFGYTF
-	-	TRBV4-1	TRBJ2-1	TGCGCCAGCAGCCAGATGACTTCGCTCTCCTACAATGAGCAGTTCTTC	CASSQMTSLSYNEQFF
TRBD1	-	TRBV9	TRBJ1-2	TGTGCCAGCAGTTCAGACAGGGGGCTCGGCTACACCTTC	CASSSDRGLGYTF
TRBD2	-	TRBV19	TRBJ2-7	TGTGCCAGTAGCCCTACTAGCGCCCGCCAGTACGAGCAGTACTTC	CASSPTSARQYEQYF
TRBD1	-	TRBV6-6	TRBJ1-2	TGTGCCAGCAGTTTCTCGACAGGGGGCGCTTCTGGCTACACCTTC	CASSFSTGGASGYTF
TRBD1	-	TRBV7-2	TRBJ1-1	TGTGCCAGCAGCTCCCCACAGGGGGCACAGACTGAAGCTTTCTTT	CASSSPQGAQTEAFF
-	-	TRBV19	TRBJ1-1	TGTGCCAGTCTCCTGGGGGGGCAGGAAGGAACTGAAGCTTTCTTT	CASLLGGQEGTEAFF
-	-	TRBV11-2	TRBJ2-7	TGTGCCAGCAGCTTAGGTCTAGCCAACCACGAGCAGTACTTC	CASSLGLANHEQYF
-	few	TRBV6-5	TRBJ1-2	TGTGCCAGCAGTTACTCCTTAGGGGCGAATGGCTACACCTTC	CASSYSLGANGYTF
-	-	TRBV7-9	TRBJ2-3	TGTGCCAGCAGCTTACTTGCAGATACGCAGTATTTT	CASSLLADTQYF
TRBD1	-	TRBV6-5	TRBJ1-6	TGTGCCAGCAAAGGGACAGGGAATTCACCCCTCCACTTT	CASKGTGNSPLHF
TRBD2	-	TRBV4-3	TRBJ2-3	TGCGCCAGCAGCCAAGATGCTAGCGGATACACAGATACGCAGTATTTT	CASSQDASGYTDTQYF
TRBD1	-	TRBV4-3	TRBJ2-6	TGCGCCAGCAGCCAAGACCCGACAGGGGGTGCCTCTGGGGCCAACGTCCTGACTTTC	CASSQDPTGGASGANVLTF
-	-	TRBV5-1	TRBJ1-1	TGCGCCAGCAGCTTACAACTTAGGGGGAACACTGAAGCTTTCTTT	CASSLQLRGNTEAFF
TRBD1	-	TRBV3-1/TRBV3-2	TRBJ2-5	TGTGCCAGCAGCACCCGACAGGGTCCTGGGACCCAGTACTTC	CASSTRQGPGTQYF
-	once	TRBV4-2	TRBJ1-1	TGTGCCAGCAGCCAAGATTCCCAGGGAAGGTTCGCTGAAGCTTTCTTT	CASSQDSQGRFAEAFF
-	-	TRBV7-9	TRBJ2-1	TGTGCCAGCAGCTTAGACCTAGCAGGCACCTACAATGAGCAGTTCTTC	CASSLDLAGTYNEQFF
TRBD2	-	TRBV25-1	TRBJ2-3	TGTGCCAGCAGCCCCCCCCCGCGGGAGAGCACAGATACGCAGTATTTT	CASSPPPRESTDTQYF
TRBD2	few	TRBV6-4	TRBJ2-7	TGTGCCAGCAGTGACGTAGCGGGATCCTACGAGCAGTACTTC	CASSDVAGSYEQYF
-	few	TRBV28	TRBJ1-5	TGTGCCAGCAGTTTCCCCCGAGGAATCGGCCGTTATAGCAATCAGCCCCAGCATTTT	CASSFPRGIGRYSNQPQHF
TRBD1	-	TRBV7-3	TRBJ1-2	TGTGCCAGCAGCTCTGACAGGGGGCATGGCTACACCTTC	CASSSDRGHGYTF